This is a list of T cell receptor beta chains from one sample in a study of blood T cell repertoires in COVID-19. Produced via immunoSEQ multiplex PCR; TCRdb's table is partial and in-frame only. The top ten hold about a sixth of the sample, which has about 74,000 clones, 75% to 80% seen once. The sample taken for sequencing was peripheral blood. The receptor set was obtained from a human donor in a cohort sampled during active COVID-19. Each CDR3 is given with its conserved first and last residue. The order of the fields is CDR3 DNA, CDR3 protein, V gene, clone size, J gene, D gene. A D gene is named only where the DNA matches it firmly. Size tells how often a clone was seen (once, few, many) or the class of an expanded clone, and some rows leave it out.

CDR3nt: TGCGCCAGCAGCCTGACTAGCGGGACTACAGATACGCAGTATTTT
CDR3aa: CASSLTSGTTDTQYF
v_gene: TRBV5-1
abundance: NA
j_gene: TRBJ2-3
d_gene: TRBD2

CDR3nt: TGCAGCGTTGAAGGGCCCGGGGGAGAGCAGTACTTC
CDR3aa: CSVEGPGGEQYF
v_gene: TRBV29-1
abundance: NA
j_gene: TRBJ2-7
d_gene: NA

CDR3nt: TGTGCCTGGAGTGTACTAGCGGGAGGGTCCGGGGAGCTGTTTTTT
CDR3aa: CAWSVLAGGSGELFF
v_gene: TRBV30
abundance: NA
j_gene: TRBJ2-2
d_gene: TRBD2

CDR3nt: TGTGCCAGCAGCCCTCGCACAGATACGCAGTATTTT
CDR3aa: CASSPRTDTQYF
v_gene: TRBV3-1/TRBV3-2
abundance: few
j_gene: TRBJ2-3
d_gene: NA

CDR3nt: TGTGCCAGCAGCAAAGGGGCCCCCGGCGCGGGAGAGGAGGGTGAGCAGTTCTTC
CDR3aa: CASSKGAPGAGEEGEQFF
v_gene: TRBV21-1
abundance: NA
j_gene: TRBJ2-1
d_gene: NA

CDR3nt: TGTGCCAGTAGTATATTGGCAGGGGGCTCCTACGAGCAGTACTTC
CDR3aa: CASSILAGGSYEQYF
v_gene: TRBV19
abundance: NA
j_gene: TRBJ2-7
d_gene: TRBD1

CDR3nt: TGCGCCAGCAGCCAAGATTGGACAGGGACCAGCCCGCTTGGAAACACCATATATTTT
CDR3aa: CASSQDWTGTSPLGNTIYF
v_gene: TRBV4-1
abundance: NA
j_gene: TRBJ1-3
d_gene: TRBD1

CDR3nt: TGTGCCTGGAGAGTAGGACAGAACACTGAAGCTTTCTTT
CDR3aa: CAWRVGQNTEAFF
v_gene: TRBV30
abundance: NA
j_gene: TRBJ1-1
d_gene: NA

CDR3nt: TGTGCCAGCAGCTTGGGACTAGGGGAGACCCAGTACTTC
CDR3aa: CASSLGLGETQYF
v_gene: TRBV7-9
abundance: NA
j_gene: TRBJ2-5
d_gene: TRBD2

CDR3nt: TGTGCCAGTAGTAGTGGACAGGGGGTGGAAGAGACCCAGTACTTC
CDR3aa: CASSSGQGVEETQYF
v_gene: TRBV19
abundance: NA
j_gene: TRBJ2-5
d_gene: TRBD1

CDR3nt: TGTGCTAGCAGCCCCTTTCGGGCAGATACGCAGTATTTT
CDR3aa: CASSPFRADTQYF
v_gene: TRBV7-7
abundance: NA
j_gene: TRBJ2-3
d_gene: NA

CDR3nt: TGTGCCAGTAGTATGTACGTCGGGAAGTCTAGCACAGATACGCAGTATTTT
CDR3aa: CASSMYVGKSSTDTQYF
v_gene: TRBV19
abundance: NA
j_gene: TRBJ2-3
d_gene: NA

CDR3nt: TGTGCCACAAGACAGGGTATCGCTGGGGCCAACGTCCTGACTTTC
CDR3aa: CATRQGIAGANVLTF
v_gene: TRBV19
abundance: NA
j_gene: TRBJ2-6
d_gene: TRBD1

CDR3nt: TGTGCCAGTAGTATAGGGGGAGGGGCGAACACTGAAGCTTTCTTT
CDR3aa: CASSIGGGANTEAFF
v_gene: TRBV19
abundance: NA
j_gene: TRBJ1-1
d_gene: NA

CDR3nt: TGTGCCAGCAGCTTGATCCCACGGGACAGGGAGACGGGCAATTCACCCCTCCACTTT
CDR3aa: CASSLIPRDRETGNSPLHF
v_gene: TRBV5-6
abundance: NA
j_gene: TRBJ1-6
d_gene: TRBD1

CDR3nt: TGCGCCAGCAGCCAAGGGAGTACGGGGGGGAACACTGAAGCTTTCTTT
CDR3aa: CASSQGSTGGNTEAFF
v_gene: TRBV4-3
abundance: NA
j_gene: TRBJ1-1
d_gene: NA

CDR3nt: TGTGCCAGTAGCGCTAGCGGCCTCCAAGAGACCCAGTACTTC
CDR3aa: CASSASGLQETQYF
v_gene: TRBV19
abundance: NA
j_gene: TRBJ2-5
d_gene: TRBD2

CDR3nt: TGCAGTGCTAGTAAGGAGGGAGGCGAGCAGTACTTC
CDR3aa: CSASKEGGEQYF
v_gene: TRBV20-1
abundance: NA
j_gene: TRBJ2-7
d_gene: NA

CDR3nt: TGTGCCAGTAGTATCAGGTTGAACACTGAAGCTTTCTTT
CDR3aa: CASSIRLNTEAFF
v_gene: TRBV19
abundance: NA
j_gene: TRBJ1-1
d_gene: NA

CDR3nt: TGCGCCAGCAGCAGGACTAGCGGGAGTATATACGAGCAGTACTTC
CDR3aa: CASSRTSGSIYEQYF
v_gene: TRBV4-1
abundance: NA
j_gene: TRBJ2-7
d_gene: TRBD2

CDR3nt: TGCAGCGTTTCCCCACAGAAGGGGCGTGGGAAGGATGAAGCTTTCTTT
CDR3aa: CSVSPQKGRGKDEAFF
v_gene: TRBV29-1
abundance: NA
j_gene: TRBJ1-1
d_gene: NA

CDR3nt: TGCGCCAGCAGCATATTAGGGAGGCCAGATGAAAAACTGTTTTTT
CDR3aa: CASSILGRPDEKLFF
v_gene: TRBV5-1
abundance: NA
j_gene: TRBJ1-4
d_gene: NA

CDR3nt: TGTGCCAGCAGTAGGACTAGCTATGAGCAGTTCTTC
CDR3aa: CASSRTSYEQFF
v_gene: TRBV12-3/TRBV12-4
abundance: NA
j_gene: TRBJ2-1
d_gene: TRBD2

CDR3nt: TGTGCCAGCAGCCAAGAGTCCTGGCGGGAGGGGGAATACGAGCAGTACTTC
CDR3aa: CASSQESWREGEYEQYF
v_gene: TRBV3-1/TRBV3-2
abundance: NA
j_gene: TRBJ2-7
d_gene: TRBD2

CDR3nt: TGTGCCAGCAGCATTACGACAGGGGGCAAGGAAAAACTGTTTTTT
CDR3aa: CASSITTGGKEKLFF
v_gene: TRBV7-9
abundance: NA
j_gene: TRBJ1-4
d_gene: TRBD1

CDR3nt: TGTGCCAGCAGTACAAGACAGGGTGGTGAAAAACTGTTTTTT
CDR3aa: CASSTRQGGEKLFF
v_gene: TRBV27
abundance: NA
j_gene: TRBJ1-4
d_gene: TRBD1

CDR3nt: TGCGCCAGCAGCTTGGGAGGGACAGGGGGCTCCTACGAGCAGTACTTC
CDR3aa: CASSLGGTGGSYEQYF
v_gene: TRBV5-1
abundance: once
j_gene: TRBJ2-7
d_gene: TRBD1

CDR3nt: TGCGCCAGCAGCTTCCGCTGGGGGGGGACCACTGAAGCTTTCTTT
CDR3aa: CASSFRWGGTTEAFF
v_gene: TRBV5-1
abundance: NA
j_gene: TRBJ1-1
d_gene: NA

CDR3nt: TGTGCCAGCAGCGTGTCGACTAGCGGGAGGGGGGATGAGCAGTTCTTC
CDR3aa: CASSVSTSGRGDEQFF
v_gene: TRBV9
abundance: NA
j_gene: TRBJ2-1
d_gene: TRBD2

CDR3nt: TGCGCCAGCAGCCAGGCAGTAAACAGAGTGAACACTGAAGCTTTCTTT
CDR3aa: CASSQAVNRVNTEAFF
v_gene: TRBV4-3
abundance: NA
j_gene: TRBJ1-1
d_gene: NA

CDR3nt: TGCGCCAGCAGCCTACCGGGGGAGGGCTCCTACGAGCAGTACTTC
CDR3aa: CASSLPGEGSYEQYF
v_gene: TRBV5-1
abundance: NA
j_gene: TRBJ2-7
d_gene: TRBD2

CDR3nt: TGCGCCAGCAGCCTCCGGGACAGGGGGCTAGATGATACGCAGTATTTT
CDR3aa: CASSLRDRGLDDTQYF
v_gene: TRBV4-1
abundance: NA
j_gene: TRBJ2-3
d_gene: TRBD1

CDR3nt: TGTGCCAGCAGCTTGGCGACGGGAAGCTCCTACAATGAGCAGTTCTTC
CDR3aa: CASSLATGSSYNEQFF
v_gene: TRBV5-4
abundance: NA
j_gene: TRBJ2-1
d_gene: NA

CDR3nt: TGTGCCAGCAGCTCACGACCGACAGGGCTGGAGACCCAGTACTTC
CDR3aa: CASSSRPTGLETQYF
v_gene: TRBV5-5
abundance: NA
j_gene: TRBJ2-5
d_gene: TRBD1

CDR3nt: TGCGCTAGCAGCTTGGCTAGTTCGGGCACCGGGGAGCTGTTTTTT
CDR3aa: CASSLASSGTGELFF
v_gene: TRBV5-1
abundance: NA
j_gene: TRBJ2-2
d_gene: NA

CDR3nt: TGTGCCAGCAGTCCCGAAGGGGCTATCTCAGATACGCAGTATTTT
CDR3aa: CASSPEGAISDTQYF
v_gene: TRBV4-2
abundance: NA
j_gene: TRBJ2-3
d_gene: NA

CDR3nt: TGTGCCAGCAGCCAAGAAGGGGGGAGGGCCGTAAAGACCCAGTACTTC
CDR3aa: CASSQEGGRAVKTQYF
v_gene: TRBV4-2
abundance: NA
j_gene: TRBJ2-5
d_gene: NA

CDR3nt: TGTGCCAGCAGCCAAAAGATGGGGACTAGCCCCTACGAGCAGTACTTC
CDR3aa: CASSQKMGTSPYEQYF
v_gene: TRBV14
abundance: NA
j_gene: TRBJ2-7
d_gene: TRBD2

CDR3nt: TGTGCCAGCAGTCGAGGGGGGGTTCTCTATGGCTACACCTTC
CDR3aa: CASSRGGVLYGYTF
v_gene: TRBV13
abundance: few
j_gene: TRBJ1-2
d_gene: NA

CDR3nt: TGTGCCAGCAGCTTAGGAGGGGGCTGGTACGAGCAGTACTTC
CDR3aa: CASSLGGGWYEQYF
v_gene: TRBV11-2
abundance: NA
j_gene: TRBJ2-7
d_gene: TRBD1

CDR3nt: TGTGCCAGCAGTGAAGCAGGGAGAGATGGCTACACCTTC
CDR3aa: CASSEAGRDGYTF
v_gene: TRBV2
abundance: NA
j_gene: TRBJ1-2
d_gene: NA

CDR3nt: TGCGCCAGCAGCTTGACAGGGGGGACCTCCTACGAGCAGTACTTC
CDR3aa: CASSLTGGTSYEQYF
v_gene: TRBV5-1
abundance: NA
j_gene: TRBJ2-7
d_gene: TRBD1

CDR3nt: TGTGCCAGCAAGTCTAGCATCCAAGAGACCCAGTACTTC
CDR3aa: CASKSSIQETQYF
v_gene: TRBV6-6
abundance: NA
j_gene: TRBJ2-5
d_gene: NA

CDR3nt: TGTGCCATCAGTGAGATCGAGGGGGTCCAGGGATCCCCCGGGGAGCTGTTTTTT
CDR3aa: CAISEIEGVQGSPGELFF
v_gene: TRBV10-3
abundance: NA
j_gene: TRBJ2-2
d_gene: NA

CDR3nt: TGTGCCAGCAGCGGACAGGGAACACAGAAGACCCAGTACTTC
CDR3aa: CASSGQGTQKTQYF
v_gene: TRBV6-2/TRBV6-3
abundance: NA
j_gene: TRBJ2-5
d_gene: TRBD1

CDR3nt: TGTGCCAGCAGTTTATCACGTAGCTCCTACGAGCAGTACTTC
CDR3aa: CASSLSRSSYEQYF
v_gene: TRBV28
abundance: NA
j_gene: TRBJ2-7
d_gene: NA